The 8 T cell receptor beta chains below come from one sample, sequenced in a study of T cells after yellow fever vaccination. From the 5' RACE reads, TCRdb called clonotypes with MiXCR, one entry per CDR3 protein. Here the sample spans about 45,000 distinct CDR3 sequences, roughly 6.4% being singletons. The sample here was CD8+ T cells not binding an NS4B(214-222) dextramer, sorted from PBMCs, taken 45 days after the yellow fever booster vaccination. Receptors originate from a man younger than 45 who received the YFV17D yellow fever vaccine.

This clonotype was observed at least ten times. CDR3 bases: TGTGCCAGCAGCCCCTCAGGTCAGGCCTATACAATGAATGAGCAGTTCTTC. It codes for CASSPSGQAYTMNEQFF. The chain uses TRBV7-3 and TRBJ2-1; D gene ambiguous. The CDR3 has 17 residues. With 5 bases removed from V and 7 bases from J, the gap between germline ends came to 24 bases. CDR1 is SGHTA, CDR2 FQGTGA, per germline.

This clonotype was observed many times. CDR3 coding DNA: TGTGCCAGCGGGATTACTAGCGGGATCAATGAGCAGTACTTC. Translation: CASGITSGINEQYF. The chain employs TRBV3-1 and TRBJ2-7; 10 bases line up with TRBD2. Germline V gives CDR1 LGHDT, CDR2 YNNKEL (reference sequence). The CDR3 sequence is 14 residues long. The V segment lost 8 bases and the J segment 7 bases; nucleotides outside the gene matches: 11.

The CDR3 here is CASSQGVTEEQYF. The CDR3 coding sequence is TGTGCCAGCAGCCAAGGTGTGACGGAGGAGCAGTACTTC. The chain joins TRBV3-1 to TRBJ2-7, with D unresolved. The CDR3 covers 13 residues. The ends were cut back, 1 base at V and 7 bases at J, with 11 bases in the middle. Per the germline V gene, CDR1 is LGHDT and CDR2 is YNNKEL (reference sequence).

This clonotype was counted many times. The J gene is TRBJ1-2, the V gene TRBV27; 9 bases are a match to TRBD1. The CDR3 has 13 residues. V dropped 3 bases and J dropped 4; count of bases not matched to a gene: 0. Germline CDR1 and CDR2: MNHEY and SMNVEV (reference sequence). The CDR3 region has the DNA TGTGCCAGCAGTTTGGGACAGGGCTATGGCTACACCTTC. It is translated as CASSLGQGYGYTF.

This clonotype was seen repeatedly, ten times or more. This chain uses TRBV6-5 with TRBJ2-7; 9 bases agree with TRBD2. Germline lookup yields CDR1 MNHEY and CDR2 SVGAGI. V was clipped by 4 bases and J by 3 bases; unmatched bases: 7. This CDR3 is 15 amino acids long. The CDR3 DNA follows: TGTGCCAGCAGTTCACTAGCGGGCTTATTCTACGAGCAGTACTTC. This encodes CASSSLAGLFYEQYF.

This clonotype has at least ten counts. V is TRBV12-3 or TRBV12-4 and J is TRBJ1-6; TRBD1 might be the D (6 bases). Trimming pared 7 bases from V and 6 bases from J, leaving 13 bases between. The CDR3 is 14 amino acids. The CDR3 sequence is CASNLGGSNSPLHF. The CDR3 coding sequence is TGTGCCAGCAACTTGGGGGGCTCTAATTCACCCCTCCACTTT.

The chain joins TRBV29-1 to TRBJ2-7; D gene uncertain. This CDR3 has 11 residues. The germline V and J ends were trimmed by 6 bases and 0 bases, with 6 bases remaining between them. Germline-derived CDR1 and CDR2 are SQVTM and ANQGSEA. This CDR3 is CSVISSYEQYF. The CDR3 DNA sequence: TGCAGCGTCATTAGCTCCTACGAGCAGTACTTC.

This clonotype was observed many times. The V gene is TRBV9, the J gene TRBJ2-1; the D call may be TRBD1 or TRBD2 (6 bases each). The germline V gene encodes CDR1 SGDLS and CDR2 YYNGEE. V gave up 2 bases and J gave up 7 bases, with 10 bases separating them. The CDR3 has 13 residues. CDR3 DNA: TGTGCCAGCAGCGTTGGGGGGCTAAATGAGCAGTTCTTC. This encodes CASSVGGLNEQFF. The full variable domain, with the rest looked up from reference TRBV9 and TRBJ2-1, is DSGVTQTPKHLITATGQRVTLRCSPRSGDLSVYWYQQSLDQGLQFLIQYYNGEERAKGNILERFSAQQFPDLHSELNLSSLELGDSALYFCASSVGGLNEQFFGPGTRLTVL.